This TCR beta chain was found in a study of graft-versus-host responses after intestinal transplantation (dated by TCRdb to 2020 to 2022). Regarding the study in general: The transplants that recipients received were multivisceral, liver-intestinal, or isolated intestinal. Rather than going through the commercial service, samples from a few later patients were sequenced in-house on an Illumina MiSeq and processed with MiXCR. A peak of at least 4% donor T cells among recipient peripheral blood mononuclear cells was the definition used for donor T cell macrochimerism. After intestinal transplantation, graft-versus-host and host-versus-graft alloreactive T cell clones were followed in the graft, circulation and bone marrow using bulk TCR-beta CDR3 sequencing. All recipients received anti-thymocyte globulin induction followed by maintenance tacrolimus and steroids for three to four years. Alloreactive clones were identified by sequencing pre-transplant mixed lymphocyte reaction products and comparing them with unstimulated pre-transplant donor and recipient T cells. The cohort enrolled about two dozen intestinal transplant recipients, one of whom was a retransplant, and 3 patients without pretransplant specimens were excluded. What the work shows at the level of the full study, not this receptor alone: Peak levels of circulating GvH clones were associated with declines in HvG clones early after transplant. Conclusions were limited by the relatively low number and heterogeneity of intestinal transplant patients. GvH clones were detected in recipient bone marrow, and some of these GvH clones were observed earlier in ileal mucosa or blood, consistent with an intestinal mucosal origin. High GvH to HvG T cell clonal ratios were observed in the allografts of patients with donor T cell macrochimerism.

The germline V gene supplies CDR1 SNHLY and CDR2 FYNNEI. V loses 5 bases at its end and J loses 2 bases; junction bases beyond the gene matches: 11. The CDR3 sequence holds 16 residues, the cysteine and phenylalanine included. Of all the DNA, just the CDR3 is kept, 48 bases in frame from base 1. The time point label, as the study defines it: cells obtained before transplantation from donor or recipient. CD3+CD4+ and CD3+CD8+ populations were FACS-sorted from unstimulated pre-transplant donor and recipient cells taken from spleen or lymph nodes. About this clone itself: Its binding antigen is unknown. Base-call qualities are not available, and no considerably larger clone is one nucleotide away.

The method behind the library was the immunoSEQ multiplex PCR assay. For most patients, genomic DNA was isolated with the Qiagen DNeasy Blood and Tissue Kit and sent frozen to Adaptive Biotechnologies for TCR sequencing. High-throughput TCR-beta CDR3 sequencing of genomic DNA from most patients was performed by Adaptive Biotechnologies. The published analysis was carried out like this. Adaptive's ImmunoSEQ software was the source of the TCR sequencing data for 18 patients, while three other patients were processed with MiXCR and VDJtools. To correct CD4 versus CD8 sorting errors, sequences present in both subsets at a frequency ratio below 5:1 were removed. CDR3 nucleotide sequences shared between donor and recipient were removed because their origin could not be assigned. Alloreactive clones required at least 2-fold expansion over unstimulated cells and minimum CFSE-low frequency of 0.002% (template counts) or 0.001% (read counts). Clones were considered mappable if detected in sequenced pre-transplant spleen, lymph node, or MLR CFSE-low populations of the donor or recipient. Cumulative frequency of alloreactive clones was calculated as a percentage of all sequences weighted by copy number. What TCRdb holds here is the immuneACCESS table cut down to in-frame rearrangements. Part of the clones is not present; checked against another copy, under half of the missing clones reflect an unresolved V gene, and the others are unexplained. V and J calls and clone size are copied from that table; D and trimming were computed from the DNA. The sample data list just over 85,000 clones, and under 95% of these were observed just once. Of the sample, roughly 0.44% is held by the ten largest clones.

The sequence links TRBV2 to TRBJ1-2; the junction holds 7 bases that match TRBD1. The material sequenced was unstimulated CD8+ T cells sorted from spleen or lymph node cells, taken before transplant. The sequence derives from a human donor who was the organ donor for an intestinal transplant. The DNA sequence is as follows: TGTGCCAGCAGTCCCCAGAAGACAGGGTCCAACTATGGCTACACCTTC. This gives the protein CASSPQKTGSNYGYTF.